Sequencing of this T cell receptor (beta chain) was carried out in a study of blood T cell repertoires in COVID-19 (TCRdb year 2020). Describing the broader study: Collaborator samples came from the United States, Italy and Spain and covered acute and convalescent phases of COVID-19. The prospective study material was composed of cDNA or gDNA derived from T cells, B-cell-depleted T cells, or PBMCs. Deeply sampled blood TCRbeta repertoires from subjects exposed to, actively infected with, or recovered from COVID-19 were included in the dataset. The repertoires were made available in a free public database intended to serve as a resource for research on the immune response to SARS-CoV-2. The samples were drawn from the first 160 participants of the ongoing ImmuneRACE study and from under 1,500 subjects provided by 6 global collaborators. A de-identified subject ID, COVID-19 status, age in years and sex were almost always included in the sample metadata. Where available, HLA class I and class II types were taken from metadata supplied by the sample provider and were not determined by assay-based typing.

General study outcomes and caveats: The quantity of clinical and demographic metadata differed by source and by participant and was supplied without curation.

The collaborating institutions used their own protocols to collect whole blood in K2EDTA tubes. For TCRbeta analysis, collaborator samples were shipped as frozen whole blood, as isolated PBMCs, or as DNA extracted from either sample type. Turning to this clone: The specificity of this receptor is unknown. One base away there is no much larger clone; base qualities are not given.

From cysteine to phenylalanine, the CDR3 is 14 amino acids long. CDR3 DNA only is kept here, 42 bases in frame from base 1. Ends trimmed: V by 1 base, J by 3 bases; bases unmatched to a gene: 3. The germline V gene provides CDR1 MGHRA and CDR2 YSYEKL. TCRbeta CDR3 regions were amplified from genomic DNA using the immunoSEQ Assay, a bias-controlled multiplex PCR. As for how the authors treated the data: The number of nucleated cells in each sample was estimated from the amplification of reference gene primers within the assay. To quantify the absolute abundance of each unique TCRbeta CDR3 rearrangement, sequence reads were collapsed and filtered. For each sample, productive Simpson clonality was calculated by taking the square root of Simpson's diversity index across productive rearrangements. In TCRdb, the immuneACCESS table is reduced to in-frame sequences with V and J assigned. These tables do not hold every clone; where another copy was compared, an unresolved V gene accounts for under half, and the others remain unexplained. V and J calls and clone size are those listed in that table; D and trimming were worked out from the DNA. The sample table lists some 200,000 clones, around four fifths of them with a count of one. 6.5% to 9% of the sample goes to the ten largest clones.

Recombination joined TRBV4-1 with TRBJ2-7; 7 bases in the middle match TRBD1. The specimen sequenced was peripheral blood. The sequence was collected from a woman in her forties or fifties with active or convalescent COVID-19. CDR3 reads: CASSQAGGDYEQYF. At the DNA level, the sequence is TGCGCCAGCAGCCAAGCAGGGGGAGACTACGAGCAGTACTTC.